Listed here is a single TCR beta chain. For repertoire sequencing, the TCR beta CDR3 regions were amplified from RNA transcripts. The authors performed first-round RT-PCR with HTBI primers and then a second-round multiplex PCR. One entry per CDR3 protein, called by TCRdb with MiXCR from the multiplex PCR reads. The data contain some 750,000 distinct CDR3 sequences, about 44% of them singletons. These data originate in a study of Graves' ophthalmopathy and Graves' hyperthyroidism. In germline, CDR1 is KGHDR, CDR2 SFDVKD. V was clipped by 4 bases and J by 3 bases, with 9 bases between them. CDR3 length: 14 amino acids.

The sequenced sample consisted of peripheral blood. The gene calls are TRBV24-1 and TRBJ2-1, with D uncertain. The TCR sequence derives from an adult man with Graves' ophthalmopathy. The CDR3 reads CATSDADGYNEQFF. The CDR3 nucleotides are TGTGCCACCAGTGACGCTGACGGCTACAATGAGCAGTTCTTC.